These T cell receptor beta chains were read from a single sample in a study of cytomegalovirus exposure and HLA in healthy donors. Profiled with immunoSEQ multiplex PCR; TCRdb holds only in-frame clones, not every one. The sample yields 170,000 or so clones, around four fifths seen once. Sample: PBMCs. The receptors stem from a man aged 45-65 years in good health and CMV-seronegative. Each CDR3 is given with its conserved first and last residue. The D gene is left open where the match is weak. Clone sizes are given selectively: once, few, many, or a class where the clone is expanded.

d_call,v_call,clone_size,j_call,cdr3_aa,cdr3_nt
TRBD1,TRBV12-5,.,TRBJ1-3,CASGLELAGGRRFHNTIYF,TGTGCTAGTGGTTTGGAATTGGCAGGGGGCCGCCGTTTCCACAACACCATATATTTT
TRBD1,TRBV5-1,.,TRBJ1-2,CASSLGTGNYGYTF,TGCGCCAGCAGCTTGGGGACAGGGAACTATGGCTACACCTTC
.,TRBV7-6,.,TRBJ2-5,CASSFPTPQETQYF,TGTGCCAGCAGCTTCCCGACACCCCAAGAGACCCAGTACTTC
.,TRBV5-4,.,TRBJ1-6,CASSLEVPTLHF,TGTGCCAGCAGCTTAGAGGTTCCGACCCTCCACTTT
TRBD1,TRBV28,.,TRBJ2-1,CASSPGDRGNEQFF,TGTGCCAGCAGTCCTGGGGACAGGGGAAATGAGCAGTTCTTC
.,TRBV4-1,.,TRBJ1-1,CASSQDKGAMNTEAFF,TGCGCCAGCAGCCAAGATAAAGGGGCCATGAACACTGAAGCTTTCTTT
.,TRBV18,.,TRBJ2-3,CASSPGRGSTDTQYF,TGTGCCAGCTCACCGGGTCGGGGGAGCACAGATACGCAGTATTTT
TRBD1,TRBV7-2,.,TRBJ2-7,CASSLRDRSYEQYF,TGTGCCAGCAGCCTCCGGGACAGATCCTACGAGCAGTACTTC
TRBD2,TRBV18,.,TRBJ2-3,CASSRGLADTQYF,TGTGCCAGCTCACGCGGACTAGCGGATACGCAGTATTTT
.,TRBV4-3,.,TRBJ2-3,CASSTSAPGLTDTQYF,TGCGCCAGCAGCACAAGCGCCCCGGGACTCACAGATACGCAGTATTTT
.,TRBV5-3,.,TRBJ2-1,CARSFPYYNEQFF,TGTGCCAGAAGCTTCCCTTATTACAATGAGCAGTTCTTC
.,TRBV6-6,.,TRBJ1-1,CASSKTGDTEAFF,TGTGCCAGCAGTAAAACGGGGGACACTGAAGCTTTCTTT
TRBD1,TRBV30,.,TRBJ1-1,CAWRTTGVTEAFF,TGTGCCTGGAGAACCACAGGGGTCACTGAAGCTTTCTTT
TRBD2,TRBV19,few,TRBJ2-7,CASRPTSGSDYEQYF,TGTGCCAGTAGGCCAACTAGCGGGAGTGACTACGAGCAGTACTTC
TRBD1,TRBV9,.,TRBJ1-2,CASSVDPGQGSYTF,TGTGCCAGCAGCGTAGATCCCGGACAGGGCAGCTACACCTTC
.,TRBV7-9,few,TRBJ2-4,CASSQSSGLDKNIQYF,TGTGCCAGCAGTCAATCCTCAGGCTTGGACAAAAACATTCAGTACTTC
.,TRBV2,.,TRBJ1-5,CASSGRDTHSNQPQHF,TGTGCCAGCAGTGGCAGGGACACCCATAGCAATCAGCCCCAGCATTTT